The entry below describes one T cell receptor beta chain. Antigen specificity is unknown. This sample is part of a study of cytomegalovirus exposure and HLA in healthy donors. V shed 5 bases and J shed 1 base, with 11 bases lying between them. The CDR3 extends over 14 amino acids. CDR1 and CDR2 from the germline V gene are SEHNR and FQNEAQ (reference sequence). Assay: immunoSEQ multiplex PCR; the TCRdb copy retains only in-frame clones and omits some. Seen here are about 110,000 clones, 88% observed once, and the top ten hold about 2%. General study results and limits: Subsequent analysis of the 95 to 150 validation repertoires found a tendency for first-cohort TCR clusters to co-occur. Cytomegalovirus-associated status was assigned to 150 to 200 TCR beta chains. Confirmation in vitro established that a few CMV-associated chains were specific for CMV antigens. Cytomegalovirus status, reportedly, was diagnosed with high specificity and sensitivity by the classifier.

Sequencing was performed on PBMCs. The chain uses TRBV7-9 and TRBJ2-5; perhaps TRBD1 as D (5 bases). The TCR comes from a woman in her late teens or twenties in good health and CMV-seronegative. CDR3 sequence (DNA): TGTGCCAGCAGCGATGGACATATCCAAGAGACCCAGTACTTC. It yields the protein CASSDGHIQETQYF.